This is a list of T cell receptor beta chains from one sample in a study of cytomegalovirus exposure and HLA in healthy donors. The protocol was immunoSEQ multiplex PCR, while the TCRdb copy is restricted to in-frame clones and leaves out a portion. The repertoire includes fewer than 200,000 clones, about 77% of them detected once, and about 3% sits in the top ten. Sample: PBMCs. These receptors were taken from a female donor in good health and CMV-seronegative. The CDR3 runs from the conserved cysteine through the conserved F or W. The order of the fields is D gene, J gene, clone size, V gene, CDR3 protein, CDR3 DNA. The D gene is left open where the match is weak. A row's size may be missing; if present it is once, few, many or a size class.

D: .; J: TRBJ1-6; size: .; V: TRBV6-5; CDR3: CASSSGGSPLHF; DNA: TGTGCCAGCAGTTCCGGTGGTTCACCCCTCCACTTT
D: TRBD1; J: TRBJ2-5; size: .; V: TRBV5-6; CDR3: CASSWASWTGQETQYF; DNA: TGTGCCAGCAGCTGGGCGAGTTGGACAGGGCAAGAGACCCAGTACTTC
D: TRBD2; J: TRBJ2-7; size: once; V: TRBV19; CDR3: CASSNSGGTRSYEQYF; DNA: TGTGCCAGTAGCAATAGCGGGGGGACCCGGAGCTACGAGCAGTACTTC
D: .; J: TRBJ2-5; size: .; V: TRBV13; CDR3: CASSLDYQETQYF; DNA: TGTGCCAGCAGCTTAGACTACCAAGAGACCCAGTACTTC
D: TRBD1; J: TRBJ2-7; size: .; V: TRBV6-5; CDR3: CASTQGAGHHEQYF; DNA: TGTGCCAGCACCCAGGGGGCAGGGCACCACGAGCAGTACTTC
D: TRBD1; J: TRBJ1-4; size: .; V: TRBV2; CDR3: CASSAGGIEKLFF; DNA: TGTGCCAGCAGTGCAGGGGGAATCGAAAAACTGTTTTTT
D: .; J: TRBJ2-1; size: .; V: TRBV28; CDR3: CASSLSTDWFEQFF; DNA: TGTGCCAGCAGTTTGTCAACGGACTGGTTTGAGCAGTTCTTC
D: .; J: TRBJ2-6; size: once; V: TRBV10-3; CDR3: CAISELAGIGANVLTF; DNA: TGTGCCATCAGTGAATTGGCGGGGATTGGGGCCAACGTCCTGACTTTC
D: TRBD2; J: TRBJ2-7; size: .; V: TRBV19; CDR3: CASSPLTSGGASYEQYF; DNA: TGTGCCAGTAGTCCTTTGACTAGCGGGGGGGCCTCCTACGAGCAGTACTTC
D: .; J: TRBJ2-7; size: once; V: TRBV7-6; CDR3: CASSLAEGSSYEQYF; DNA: TGTGCCAGCAGCTTAGCGGAGGGATCGTCCTACGAGCAGTACTTC
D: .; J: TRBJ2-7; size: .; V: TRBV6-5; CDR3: CASSRVSDPSYEQYF; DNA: TGTGCCAGCAGCCGGGTCTCTGACCCCTCCTACGAGCAGTACTTC
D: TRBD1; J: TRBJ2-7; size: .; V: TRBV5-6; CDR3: CASSRGQVSYEQYF; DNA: TGTGCCAGCAGCCGGGGACAGGTATCCTACGAGCAGTACTTC
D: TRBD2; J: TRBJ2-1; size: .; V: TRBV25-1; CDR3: CASSELKGLAGESNEQFF; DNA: TGTGCCAGCAGTGAATTAAAGGGGCTAGCGGGAGAGAGCAATGAGCAGTTCTTC
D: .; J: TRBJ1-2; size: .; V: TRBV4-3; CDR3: CASSQERTVHYGYTF; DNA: TGCGCCAGCAGCCAAGAGCGGACAGTCCACTATGGCTACACCTTC
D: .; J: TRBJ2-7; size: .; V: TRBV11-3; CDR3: CASSLGDPFGGDTSHEQYF; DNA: TGTGCCAGCAGCTTAGGTGACCCTTTTGGGGGCGATACCTCCCACGAGCAGTACTTC
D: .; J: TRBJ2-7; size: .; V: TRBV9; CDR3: CASSVGQGGYEQYF; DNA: TGTGCCAGCAGCGTAGGGCAAGGGGGTTACGAGCAGTACTTC
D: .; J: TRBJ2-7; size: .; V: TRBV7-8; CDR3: CASGQGFLYEQYF; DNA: TGTGCCAGCGGGCAGGGGTTTCTCTACGAGCAGTACTTC
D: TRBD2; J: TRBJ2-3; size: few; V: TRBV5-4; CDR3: CASSLLAGGLEGADTQYF; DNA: TGTGCCAGCAGCCTTTTAGCGGGAGGCCTTGAAGGAGCAGATACGCAGTATTTT
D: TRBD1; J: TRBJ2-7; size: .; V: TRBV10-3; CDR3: CAITAGTGVWEQYF; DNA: TGTGCCATCACCGCCGGGACAGGGGTTTGGGAGCAGTACTTC
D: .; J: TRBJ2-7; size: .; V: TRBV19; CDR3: CASTSRSYEQYF; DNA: TGTGCCAGTACATCCAGGTCCTACGAGCAGTACTTC
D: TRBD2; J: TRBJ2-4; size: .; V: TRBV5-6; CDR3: CASSLYGLAGGLAKNIQYF; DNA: TGTGCCAGCAGCTTGTACGGACTAGCGGGGGGACTAGCCAAAAACATTCAGTACTTC
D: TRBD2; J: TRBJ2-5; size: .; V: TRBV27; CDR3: CASSFWPSGSMETQYF; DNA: TGTGCCAGCAGTTTCTGGCCTAGCGGGAGTATGGAGACCCAGTACTTC
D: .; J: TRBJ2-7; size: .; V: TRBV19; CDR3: CASSMDSSYEQYF; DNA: TGTGCCAGTAGTATGGACAGCTCCTACGAGCAGTACTTC
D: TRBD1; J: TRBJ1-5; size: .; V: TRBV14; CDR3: CASRPADRDRGPLFSNQPQHF; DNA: TGTGCCAGCCGCCCTGCGGACCGGGACAGGGGTCCCCTCTTTAGCAATCAGCCCCAGCATTTT